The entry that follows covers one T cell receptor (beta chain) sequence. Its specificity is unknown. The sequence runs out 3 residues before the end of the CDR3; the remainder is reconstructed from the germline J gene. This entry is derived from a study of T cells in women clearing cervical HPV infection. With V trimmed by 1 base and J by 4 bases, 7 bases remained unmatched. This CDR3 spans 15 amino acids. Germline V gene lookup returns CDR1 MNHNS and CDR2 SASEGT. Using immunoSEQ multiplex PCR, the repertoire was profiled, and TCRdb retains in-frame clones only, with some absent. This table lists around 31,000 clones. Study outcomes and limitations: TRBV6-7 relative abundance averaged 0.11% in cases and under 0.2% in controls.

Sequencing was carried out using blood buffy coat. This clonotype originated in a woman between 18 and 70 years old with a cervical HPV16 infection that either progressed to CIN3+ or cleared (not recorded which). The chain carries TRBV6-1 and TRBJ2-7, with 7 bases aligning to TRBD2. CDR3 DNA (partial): TGTGCCAGCAGTGAAGGCGCGGGGGTGAAATACGAG. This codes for CASSEGAGVKYE. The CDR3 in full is CASSEGAGVKYEQYF.